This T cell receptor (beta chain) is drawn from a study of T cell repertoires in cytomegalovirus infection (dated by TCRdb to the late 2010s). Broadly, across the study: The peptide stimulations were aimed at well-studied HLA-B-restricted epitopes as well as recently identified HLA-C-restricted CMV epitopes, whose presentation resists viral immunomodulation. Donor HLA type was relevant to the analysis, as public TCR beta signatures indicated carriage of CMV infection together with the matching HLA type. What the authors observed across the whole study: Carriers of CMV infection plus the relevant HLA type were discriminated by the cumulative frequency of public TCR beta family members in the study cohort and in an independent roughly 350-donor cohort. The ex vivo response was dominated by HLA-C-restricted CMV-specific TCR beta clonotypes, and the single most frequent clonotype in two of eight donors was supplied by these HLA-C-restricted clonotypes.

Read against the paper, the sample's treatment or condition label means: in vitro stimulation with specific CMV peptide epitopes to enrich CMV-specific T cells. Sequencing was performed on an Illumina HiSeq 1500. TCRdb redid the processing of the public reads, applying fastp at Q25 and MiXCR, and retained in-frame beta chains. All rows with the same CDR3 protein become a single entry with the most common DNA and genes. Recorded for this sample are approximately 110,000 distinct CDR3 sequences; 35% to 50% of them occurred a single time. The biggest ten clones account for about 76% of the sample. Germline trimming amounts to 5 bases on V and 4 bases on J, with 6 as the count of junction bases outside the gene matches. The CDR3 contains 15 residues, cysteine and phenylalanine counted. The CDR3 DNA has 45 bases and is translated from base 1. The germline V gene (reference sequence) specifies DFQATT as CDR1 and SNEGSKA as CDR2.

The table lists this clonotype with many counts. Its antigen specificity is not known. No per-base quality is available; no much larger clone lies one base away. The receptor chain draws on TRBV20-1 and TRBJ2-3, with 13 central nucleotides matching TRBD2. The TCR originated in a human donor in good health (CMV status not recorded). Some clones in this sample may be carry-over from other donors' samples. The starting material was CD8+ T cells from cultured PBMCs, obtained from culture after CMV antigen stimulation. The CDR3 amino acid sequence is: CSAEGLAGNPDTQYF. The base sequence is TGCAGTGCTGAGGGACTAGCGGGGAACCCAGATACGCAGTATTTT.